These 24 T cell receptor beta chains share one sample of origin, sequenced in a study of T cells in Graves' hyperthyroidism and ophthalmopathy. Researchers took RNA transcripts and amplified the TCR beta CDR3 regions from them. An initial round of RT-PCR targeting the TCR CDR3 relied on the HTBI primer set. TCRdb re-derived calls from the multiplex PCR reads in MiXCR, one entry per CDR3 protein. Of about 560,000 distinct CDR3 sequences in the sample, roughly 14% are singletons; the top ten hold 6.5% to 8%. Sequencing was carried out using blood. These TCRs come from a woman in her 30s with Graves' hyperthyroidism.

This clonotype appeared a few times. This chain links TRBV27 with TRBJ1-2; 10 bases fit TRBD1. After removal of 5 bases from V and 4 bases from J, the junction contained 13 bases not matched to a gene. CDR3 length equals 17 residues. CDR1 and CDR2 from the germline V gene are MNHEY and SMNVEV (reference sequence). CDR3: CASSPKGQGILAYGYTF. The CDR3 DNA reads TGTGCCAGCAGTCCCAAGGGACAGGGGATTCTAGCCTATGGCTACACCTTC.

The table lists this clonotype with many counts. Here the CDR3 DNA reads TGCAGTGCGGGGTACGACTCCTACGAGCAGTACTTC. It is translated as CSAGYDSYEQYF. This rearrangement joins TRBV20-1 to TRBJ2-7; D not certain. Trimming removed 6 bases at V and 0 bases at J, with 9 bases between. Germline V gene sequence: CDR1 DFQATT, CDR2 SNEGSKA (reference sequence). This CDR3 has 12 residues.

This chain uses TRBV29-1 with TRBJ2-1; either TRBD1 or TRBD2 may fit D (6 bases each). CDR1 SQVTM and CDR2 ANQGSEA come from the germline V gene. V was trimmed by 7 bases and J by 4 bases, leaving 17 bases between them. There are 14 residues in the CDR3. CDR3 sequence (DNA): TGCAGCGGGAACAACGTAGGGGGGTACAATGAGCAGTTCTTC. Translated: CSGNNVGGYNEQFF.

This clonotype has ten or more counts. CDR3 in amino acids: CASSALPQGGYEQYF. In DNA form, the CDR3 reads TGTGCCAGCAGTGCCTTACCCCAGGGCGGCTACGAGCAGTACTTC. V and J are TRBV6-1 and TRBJ2-7, with D perhaps TRBD1 (5 bases). Germline CDR1 MNHNS, CDR2 SASEGT. The CDR3 runs 15 residues. V lost 4 bases and J lost 3, with 16 bases in between.

In the case of this clonotype: A much more abundant neighbour one base away suggests this may be a read error. The chain has TRBV18 and TRBJ2-7, with 9 bases identical to TRBD1. Germline CDR1 reads KGHSH; CDR2 reads LQKENI. The trim removed 8 bases at V and 3 bases at J, leaving 11 bases unmatched. CDR3 length: 15 residues. The CDR3 DNA sequence: TGTGCCAGCCCAGGTACAGGGGGCGCCCGCTACGAGCAGTACTTC. Translated: CASPGTGGARYEQYF.

In this sample, this clonotype turned up many times. This chain uses TRBV7-9 with TRBJ2-7, with no clear D. Trimming shortened V by 5 bases and J by 7 bases, and 15 bases separated the two germline ends. Germline CDR1 is SEHNR and CDR2 is FQNEAQ (reference sequence). This CDR3 is 13 amino acids long. CDR3 nucleotides: TGTGCCAGCAGCCCCCGCGGCCCTCAGGAGCAGTACTTC. It codes for CASSPRGPQEQYF.

In this sample, this clonotype turned up many times. The rearrangement links TRBV20-1 to TRBJ2-7; D unresolved. This CDR3 has 13 amino acids. Looked up from germline, CDR1 is DFQATT and CDR2 is SNEGSKA (reference sequence). The V gene lost 7 bases and the J gene lost 5 bases, with 18 bases spanning the gap. Written as DNA, the CDR3 is TGCAGTGTTAAGACCTCGACCGGGCACGAGCAGTACTTC. Its protein product is CSVKTSTGHEQYF.

This clonotype has ten or more counts. The CDR3, as DNA: TGTGCCAGCGGGAACACAGATACGCAGTATTTT. This translates into CASGNTDTQYF. This rearrangement joins TRBV6-2 or TRBV6-3 to TRBJ2-3; D uncertain. Trimming took 8 bases from V and 2 from J, leaving 5 bases between them. The germline CDR1 and CDR2 sequences are MNHEY and SVGEGT. This CDR3 contains 11 residues.

The genes are TRBV29-1 and TRBJ2-7, with a possible D match to TRBD2 (5 bases). The CDR3 is 13 residues long. Germline lookup yields CDR1 SQVTM and CDR2 ANQGSEA. With 4 bases removed from V and 7 bases from J, the gap between germline ends came to 17 bases. Here the CDR3 reads CSVVSGETGEQYF. The CDR3 DNA is TGCAGCGTTGTGAGCGGCGAAACGGGGGAGCAGTACTTC.

The sample holds many counts of this clonotype. The chain uses TRBV12-3 or TRBV12-4 and TRBJ2-7; D gene unclear. Between the trimmed V and J ends, which lost 3 bases and 3 bases, there was a span of 9 bases. The length of the CDR3 is 13 residues. This CDR3 reads CASSFRVLYEQYF. In DNA, the CDR3 is TGTGCCAGCAGTTTTAGGGTTCTCTACGAGCAGTACTTC.

This clonotype was detected many times. This chain connects TRBV27 to TRBJ2-1, with D perhaps matching TRBD1 or TRBD2 (5 bases each). The germline V and J ends were trimmed by 3 bases and 4 bases, with 7 bases remaining between them. This CDR3 is built from 13 residues. Per the germline V gene, CDR1 is MNHEY and CDR2 is SMNVEV (reference sequence). CDR3 nucleotides: TGTGCCAGCAGTTTCAGGGAGTACAATGAGCAGTTCTTC. Translation: CASSFREYNEQFF.

Details on this clonotype: It may be a read error: a sequence one base away is much more abundant. The J gene is TRBJ1-5, the V gene TRBV6-9; the match to TRBD1 covers 7 bases. This CDR3 region has 15 residues. The V gene's germline CDR1 is MNHGY and CDR2 SVAAGI. This chain's CDR3 is CASSRTGARNQPRHF. For the CDR3, the DNA is TGTGCCAGCAGTCGTACAGGGGCACGCAATCAGCCCCGGCATTTT.

This clonotype occurred a few times. This sequence joins TRBV29-1 and TRBJ1-3; perhaps TRBD1 as D (6 bases). The CDR3 contains 13 residues. Trimming removed 6 bases at V and 0 bases at J, with 9 bases between. Germline CDR1 reads SQVTM; CDR2 reads ANQGSEA. This chain's CDR3 is CSVQQGSGNTIYF. In DNA, the CDR3 is TGCAGCGTCCAACAGGGCTCTGGAAACACCATATATTTT.

This clonotype was counted many times. V gene TRBV12-3 or TRBV12-4 combines with J gene TRBJ1-1; TRBD1 is a possible D gene (5 bases). The CDR3 runs 13 residues. V was cut by 3 bases and J by 4 bases, with 9 bases left in between. The CDR3 spells CASSFGGRTEAFF. As DNA, the CDR3 is TGTGCCAGCAGTTTTGGGGGTCGCACTGAAGCTTTCTTT.

The sample holds many counts of this clonotype. The chain employs TRBV12-3 or TRBV12-4 and TRBJ1-2; unclear D gene. Trimming stripped 5 bases from V and 2 bases from J, with 15 bases between. The CDR3 loop spans 15 amino acids. CDR3 protein: CASSQSVQFNYGYTF. The CDR3 DNA reads as TGTGCCAGCAGTCAATCGGTCCAGTTCAACTATGGCTACACCTTC.

This clonotype was recorded at least ten times. The rearrangement uses TRBV18 and TRBJ1-4, with D uncertain. Germline V CDR1 and CDR2: KGHSH, LQKENI. The V gene lost 2 bases and the J gene lost 13 bases, with 11 bases spanning the gap. The length of the CDR3 is 12 residues. The CDR3 sequence is CASSPAGSGLFF. Here the CDR3 DNA reads TGTGCCAGCTCACCAGCCGGGTCCGGACTGTTTTTT.

This clonotype was counted only a few times. The rearrangement uses TRBV19 and TRBJ1-2; D gene unclear. The CDR3 spans 15 residues. V was trimmed by 2 bases and J by 1 base, leaving 11 bases between them. The germline CDR1 and CDR2 sequences are LNHDA and SQIVND (reference sequence). CDR3 nucleotide sequence: TGTGCCAGTAGTATAACAACAGCCGGTAACTATGGCTACACCTTC. This translates into CASSITTAGNYGYTF.

The sample holds a few counts of this clonotype. The chain joins TRBV19 to TRBJ2-1, with 9 bases aligning to TRBD2. The CDR3 is made up of 17 amino acids. Germline lookup yields CDR1 LNHDA and CDR2 SQIVND (reference sequence). V was clipped by 4 bases and J by 7 bases; unmatched bases: 14. The CDR3 nucleotides are TGTGCCAGTAGTAAACCCCACAGAGCTAGCGGGAAAAATGAGCAGTTCTTC. This codes for CASSKPHRASGKNEQFF.

There are a few counts of this clonotype. The chain employs TRBV19 and TRBJ2-7; 9 bases fit TRBD1. After removal of 6 bases from V and 6 bases from J, the junction contained 3 bases not matched to a gene. The CDR3 has 12 residues. Germline CDR1 LNHDA, CDR2 SQIVND (reference sequence). CDR3 region: CASRDRGREQYF. Written as DNA, the CDR3 is TGTGCCAGTAGGGACAGGGGACGCGAGCAGTACTTC. The complete variable domain, with remaining parts taken from reference TRBV19 and TRBJ2-7, reads DGGITQSPKYLFRKEGQNVTLSCEQNLNHDAMYWYRQDPGQGLRLIYYSQIVNDFQKGDIAEGYSVSREKKESFPLTVTSAQKNPTAFYLCASRDRGREQYFGPGTRLTVT.

This clonotype was seen just once. This may stem from a read error, because a much larger clone lies one nucleotide away. The J gene is TRBJ2-5, the V gene TRBV18; 8 bases agree with TRBD1. This CDR3 has 19 residues. Looked up from germline, CDR1 is KGHSH and CDR2 is LQKENI. With 10 bases clipped from V and 5 bases from J, the junction kept 27 bases outside the gene matches. DNA of the CDR3: TGTGCCACCTACCCCGGCGCAGGGGGCGCCCAACAGTCGGTCGAGACCCAGTACTTC. Its protein product is CATYPGAGGAQQSVETQYF.

V gene TRBV6-1 combines with J gene TRBJ1-6; TRBD1 agrees at 8 bases. Germline assignment: CDR1 MNHNS and CDR2 SASEGT. The CDR3 sequence is 15 residues long. The trim removed 5 bases at V and 5 bases at J, leaving 5 bases unmatched. CDR3 in DNA: TGTGCCAGCAGTCGTGGGACAGGCGATAATTCACCCCTCCACTTT. Encoded protein: CASSRGTGDNSPLHF.

In this sample, this clonotype turned up a few times. The chain joins TRBV3-1 to TRBJ1-2, with 10 positions matching TRBD1. The CDR3 spans 13 residues. Germline CDR1 and CDR2: LGHDT and YNNKEL (reference sequence). The trim removed 3 bases at V and 8 bases at J, leaving 3 bases unmatched. CDR3 coding DNA: TGTGCCAGCAGCCAGGACAGGGGGGCCGGCTACACCTTC. This translates into CASSQDRGAGYTF.

The chain has TRBV19 and TRBJ2-1; TRBD2 agrees at 14 bases. The CDR3 is made up of 17 amino acids. From germline, CDR1 is LNHDA and CDR2 SQIVND (reference sequence). The V segment lost 0 bases and the J segment 5 bases; nucleotides outside the gene matches: 3. The CDR3 nucleotides read TGTGCCAGTAGTATAGAAATGGGACTAGCGGGAGACAATGAGCAGTTCTTC. Translation: CASSIEMGLAGDNEQFF.

The rearrangement links TRBV13 to TRBJ2-3; 11 bases are a match to TRBD2. CDR3 length: 17 residues. CDR1 and CDR2 from the germline V gene are PRHDT and FYEKMQ (reference sequence). V was pared by 8 bases and J by 5 bases, with 15 bases of the junction left unmatched. CDR3 sequence: CASGQLAGGFDLDTQYF. The CDR3 nucleotides read TGTGCCAGCGGACAGTTAGCGGGAGGGTTCGATTTAGATACGCAGTATTTT. The variable domain in full, with the rest retrieved from reference TRBV13 and TRBJ2-3, is AAGVIQSPRHLIKEKRETATLKCYPIPRHDTVYWYQQGPGQDPQFLISFYEKMQSDKGSIPDRFSAQQFSDYHSELNMSSLELGDSALYFCASGQLAGGFDLDTQYFGPGTRLTVL.